These T cell receptor beta chains were read from a single sample in a study of T cells in tuberculosis. Clones were sequenced by immunoSEQ multiplex PCR, and TCRdb holds only the in-frame ones, with some missing. The repertoire consists of tens of thousands of clones, with around 90% occurring once and the leading ten covering 7%. The sequenced sample was PBMCs, obtained at tuberculosis diagnosis. All receptors derive from an adult with tuberculosis. Some clones in this sample may be carry-over from other donors' samples. CDR3s include the opening cysteine and the closing phenylalanine or tryptophan. The D gene is left open where the match is weak. A row's size may be missing; if present it is once, few, many or a size class.

CAIRGRTGRGTYEQYF | TGTGCCATCAGGGGACGAACAGGAAGGGGGACCTACGAGCAGTACTTC | TRBJ2-7 | NA | NA | TRBV10-3
CASRGGTLRPDTQYF | TGTGCCAGCAGGGGCGGGACTTTAAGACCAGATACGCAGTATTTT | TRBJ2-3 | once | NA | TRBV27
CASTSGTLSYEQYF | TGTGCCAGCACATCCGGGACACTCTCCTACGAGCAGTACTTC | TRBJ2-7 | NA | NA | TRBV18
CASSQDLIATSGNNEQFF | TGTGCCAGCAGCCAAGATTTAATTGCGACTAGCGGAAACAATGAGCAGTTCTTC | TRBJ2-1 | once | TRBD2 | TRBV4-2
CATSGFGTAPYEQYF | TGTGCCACCAGCGGATTTGGGACAGCTCCCTACGAGCAGTACTTC | TRBJ2-7 | NA | TRBD1 | TRBV15
CASSSTGNTQYF | TGTGCCAGCTCATCGACAGGGAATACGCAGTATTTT | TRBJ2-3 | NA | TRBD1 | TRBV18
CASRTGVTGNTIYF | TGTGCCAGTAGGACAGGGGTCACTGGAAACACCATATATTTT | TRBJ1-3 | NA | TRBD1 | TRBV19
CASSSGSTYEQYF | TGCGCCAGCAGCTCGGGTTCCACCTACGAGCAGTACTTC | TRBJ2-7 | NA | NA | TRBV5-1
CASFQGTIYEQYF | TGTGCCAGCTTTCAGGGTACGATCTACGAGCAGTACTTC | TRBJ2-7 | NA | NA | TRBV6-1
CAIRDGRSYEQYF | TGTGCCATCAGGGATGGGAGGTCCTACGAGCAGTACTTC | TRBJ2-7 | NA | NA | TRBV10-3
CASSQEQGPTYEQYF | TGTGCCAGCAGCCAAGAACAGGGGCCAACCTACGAGCAGTACTTC | TRBJ2-7 | NA | TRBD1 | TRBV9
CASSFPLTGTEAFF | TGTGCCAGCAGCTTCCCGTTAACAGGCACTGAAGCTTTCTTT | TRBJ1-1 | NA | NA | TRBV7-9
CASSEGLAEEQYF | TGCGCCAGCAGTGAGGGACTAGCGGAGGAGCAGTACTTC | TRBJ2-7 | NA | TRBD2 | TRBV10-2
CASRLAGGPYEQYF | TGTGCCAGCAGACTAGCGGGGGGGCCCTACGAGCAGTACTTC | TRBJ2-7 | NA | TRBD2 | TRBV2
CASSRPRLAGPYEQYF | TGTGCCAGCAGCAGACCAAGACTAGCGGGGCCCTACGAGCAGTACTTC | TRBJ2-7 | NA | TRBD2 | TRBV5-8
CASSEALGLYEQYF | TGTGCCAGCAGTGAAGCTTTGGGCCTTTACGAGCAGTACTTC | TRBJ2-7 | NA | NA | TRBV2
CASSYDGQGARGYTF | TGTGCCAGCAGTTACGATGGACAGGGGGCTCGCGGCTACACCTTC | TRBJ1-2 | NA | TRBD1 | TRBV6-5
CASSLDVGGSSYEQYF | TGTGCCAGCAGCTTAGATGTTGGCGGGAGCTCCTACGAGCAGTACTTC | TRBJ2-7 | once | TRBD2 | TRBV7-2
CASSLLPRDRGNTGELFF | TGTGCCAGCAGCTTGCTCCCCCGAGACAGGGGTAACACCGGGGAGCTGTTTTTT | TRBJ2-2 | NA | TRBD1 | TRBV11-2
CATGYNEQFF | TGTGCCACAGGATACAATGAGCAGTTCTTC | TRBJ2-1 | NA | NA | TRBV7-8
CASSKGQGLGNTEAFF | TGTGCCAGCAGTAAAGGACAGGGGTTAGGAAACACTGAAGCTTTCTTT | TRBJ1-1 | NA | TRBD1 | TRBV6-6
CASSAGGASARADTQYF | TGTGCCAGCAGTGCCGGGGGGGCCTCAGCACGTGCAGATACGCAGTATTTT | TRBJ2-3 | NA | TRBD2 | TRBV27
CASSPIGTANHSPLHF | TGTGCCAGCAGCCCTATAGGGACAGCCAATCATTCACCCCTCCACTTT | TRBJ1-6 | NA | TRBD1 | TRBV7-2
CATGLGADTQYF | TGTGCCACCGGACTAGGTGCCGATACGCAGTATTTT | TRBJ2-3 | NA | TRBD2 | TRBV10-3